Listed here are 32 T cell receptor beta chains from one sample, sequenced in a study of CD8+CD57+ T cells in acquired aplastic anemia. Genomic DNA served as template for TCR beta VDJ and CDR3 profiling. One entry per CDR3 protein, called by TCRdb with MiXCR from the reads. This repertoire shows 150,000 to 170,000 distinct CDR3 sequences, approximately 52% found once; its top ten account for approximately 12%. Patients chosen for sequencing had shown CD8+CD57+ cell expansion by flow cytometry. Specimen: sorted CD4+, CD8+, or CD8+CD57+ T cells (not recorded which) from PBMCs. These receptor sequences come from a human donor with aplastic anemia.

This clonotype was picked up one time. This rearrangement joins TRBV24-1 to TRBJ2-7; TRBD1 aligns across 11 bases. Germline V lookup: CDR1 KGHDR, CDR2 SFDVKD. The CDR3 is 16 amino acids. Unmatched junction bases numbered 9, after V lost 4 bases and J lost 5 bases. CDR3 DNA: TGTGCCACCAGTGACCCCGGGACAGGGGGATCCCACGAGCAGTACTTC. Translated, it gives CATSDPGTGGSHEQYF.

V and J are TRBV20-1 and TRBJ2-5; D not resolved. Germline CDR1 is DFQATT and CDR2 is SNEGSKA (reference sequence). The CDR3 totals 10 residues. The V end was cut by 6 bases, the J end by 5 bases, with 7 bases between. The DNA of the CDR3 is TGCAGTGCGAGGCAGGAGACCCAGTACTTC. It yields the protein CSARQETQYF.

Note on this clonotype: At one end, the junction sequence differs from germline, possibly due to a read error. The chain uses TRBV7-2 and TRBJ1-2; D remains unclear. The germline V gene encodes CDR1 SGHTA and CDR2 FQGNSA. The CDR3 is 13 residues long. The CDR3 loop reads CASSEQPNCGYTF. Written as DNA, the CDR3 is TGTGCCAGCAGCGAGCAGCCTAACTGTGGCTACACCTTC.

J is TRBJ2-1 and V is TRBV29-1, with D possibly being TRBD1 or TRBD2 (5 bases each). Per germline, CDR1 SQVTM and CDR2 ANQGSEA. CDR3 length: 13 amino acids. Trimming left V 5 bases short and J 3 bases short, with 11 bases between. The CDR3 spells CSVWQGDYNEQFF. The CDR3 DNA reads TGCAGCGTTTGGCAGGGAGACTACAATGAGCAGTTCTTC.

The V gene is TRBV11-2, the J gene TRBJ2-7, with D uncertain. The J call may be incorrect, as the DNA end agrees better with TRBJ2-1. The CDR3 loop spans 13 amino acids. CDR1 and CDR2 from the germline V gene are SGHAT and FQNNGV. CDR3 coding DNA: TGTGCCAGCAGCTTAGAGCCCCCAGGCGAGCAGTTCTTC. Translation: CASSLEPPGEQFF.

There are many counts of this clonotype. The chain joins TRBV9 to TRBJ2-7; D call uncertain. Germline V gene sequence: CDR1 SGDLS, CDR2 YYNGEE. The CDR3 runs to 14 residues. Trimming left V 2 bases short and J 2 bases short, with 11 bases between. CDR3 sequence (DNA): TGTGCCAGCAGCGTCGGCGGCAGAGCCTACGAGCAGTACTTC. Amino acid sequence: CASSVGGRAYEQYF.

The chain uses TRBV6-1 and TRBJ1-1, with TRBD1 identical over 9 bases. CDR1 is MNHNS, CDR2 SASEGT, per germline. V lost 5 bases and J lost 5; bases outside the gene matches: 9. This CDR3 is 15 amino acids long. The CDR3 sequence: CASSTGQGVYTEAFF. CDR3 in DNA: TGTGCCAGCAGTACGGGACAGGGAGTATATACTGAAGCTTTCTTT.

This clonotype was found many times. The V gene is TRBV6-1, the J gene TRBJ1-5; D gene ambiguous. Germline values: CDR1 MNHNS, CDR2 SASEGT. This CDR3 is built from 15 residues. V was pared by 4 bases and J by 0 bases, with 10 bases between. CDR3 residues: CASSAGRSSNQPQHF. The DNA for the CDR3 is TGTGCCAGCAGTGCCGGCAGGTCTAGCAATCAGCCCCAGCATTTT.

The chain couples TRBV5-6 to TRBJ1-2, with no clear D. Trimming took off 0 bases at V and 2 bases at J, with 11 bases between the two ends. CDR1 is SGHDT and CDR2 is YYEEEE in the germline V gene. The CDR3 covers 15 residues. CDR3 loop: CASSLGIPGNYGYTF. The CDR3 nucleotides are TGTGCCAGCAGCTTGGGGATTCCTGGGAACTATGGCTACACCTTC.

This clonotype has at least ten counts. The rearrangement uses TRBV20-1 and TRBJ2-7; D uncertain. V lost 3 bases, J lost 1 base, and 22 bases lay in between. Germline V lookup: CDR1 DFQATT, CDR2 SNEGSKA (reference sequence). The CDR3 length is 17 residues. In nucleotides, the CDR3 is TGCAGTGCTAGTCTCTCAGGCCGGCCGCAGACTTCCTACGAGCAGTACTTC. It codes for CSASLSGRPQTSYEQYF.

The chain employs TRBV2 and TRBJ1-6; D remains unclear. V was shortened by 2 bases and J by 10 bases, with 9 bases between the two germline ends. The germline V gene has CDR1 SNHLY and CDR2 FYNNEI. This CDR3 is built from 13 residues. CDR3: CASSEQVGSPLHF. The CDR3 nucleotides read TGTGCCAGCAGTGAACAGGTTGGCTCACCCCTCCACTTT.

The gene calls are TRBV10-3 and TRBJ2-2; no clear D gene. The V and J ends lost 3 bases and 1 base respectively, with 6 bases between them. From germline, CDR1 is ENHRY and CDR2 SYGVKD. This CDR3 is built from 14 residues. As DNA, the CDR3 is TGTGCCATCAGTGAAGGATTGAACACCGGGGAGCTGTTTTTT. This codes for CAISEGLNTGELFF.

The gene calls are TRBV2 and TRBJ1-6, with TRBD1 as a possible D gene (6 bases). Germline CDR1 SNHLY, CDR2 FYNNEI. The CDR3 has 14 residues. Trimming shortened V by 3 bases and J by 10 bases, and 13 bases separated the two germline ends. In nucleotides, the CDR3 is TGTGCCAGCAGTGATGGGTCAGGGGAATCACCCCTCCACTTT. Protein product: CASSDGSGESPLHF.

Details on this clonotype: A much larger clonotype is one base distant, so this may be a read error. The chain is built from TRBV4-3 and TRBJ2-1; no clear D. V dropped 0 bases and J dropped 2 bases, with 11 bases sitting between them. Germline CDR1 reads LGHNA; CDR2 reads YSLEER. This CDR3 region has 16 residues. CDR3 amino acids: CASSQDLGNPYNEQFF. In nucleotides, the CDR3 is TGCGCCAGCAGCCAAGATCTGGGGAACCCCTACAATGAGCAGTTCTTC.

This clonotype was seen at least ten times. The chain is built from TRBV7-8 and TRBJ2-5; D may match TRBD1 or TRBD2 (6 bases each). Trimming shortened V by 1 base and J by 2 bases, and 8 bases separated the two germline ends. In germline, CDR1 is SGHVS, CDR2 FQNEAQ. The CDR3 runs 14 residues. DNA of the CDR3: TGTGCCAGCAGCTTAGTAGGGGGGCAAGAGACCCAGTACTTC. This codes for CASSLVGGQETQYF.

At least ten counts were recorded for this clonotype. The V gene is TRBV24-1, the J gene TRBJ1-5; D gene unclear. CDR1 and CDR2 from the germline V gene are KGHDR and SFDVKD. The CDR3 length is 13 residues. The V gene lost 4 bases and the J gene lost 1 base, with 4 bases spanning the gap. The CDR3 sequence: CATSEVSNQPQHF. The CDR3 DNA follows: TGTGCCACCAGTGAAGTGAGCAATCAGCCCCAGCATTTT.

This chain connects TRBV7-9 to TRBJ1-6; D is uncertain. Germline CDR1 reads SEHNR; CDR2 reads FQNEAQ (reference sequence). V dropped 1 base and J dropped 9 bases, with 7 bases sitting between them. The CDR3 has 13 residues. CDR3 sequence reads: CASSLGPGSPLHF. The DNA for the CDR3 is TGTGCCAGCAGCTTAGGTCCGGGTTCACCCCTCCACTTT.

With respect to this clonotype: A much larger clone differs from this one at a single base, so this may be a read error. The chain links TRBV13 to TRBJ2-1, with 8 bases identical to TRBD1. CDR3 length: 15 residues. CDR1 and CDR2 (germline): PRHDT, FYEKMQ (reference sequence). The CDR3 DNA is TGCGCCAGCAGCTTTAGCAGGGGGCCCTACAATGAGCAGTTCTTC. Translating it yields CASSFSRGPYNEQFF.

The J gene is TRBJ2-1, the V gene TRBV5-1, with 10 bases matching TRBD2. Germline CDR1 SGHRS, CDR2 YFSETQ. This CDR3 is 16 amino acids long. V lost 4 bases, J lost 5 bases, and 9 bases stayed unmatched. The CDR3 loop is CASSEEAAGGHNEQFF. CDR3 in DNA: TGCGCCAGCAGCGAGGAGGCAGCGGGGGGGCACAATGAGCAGTTCTTC.

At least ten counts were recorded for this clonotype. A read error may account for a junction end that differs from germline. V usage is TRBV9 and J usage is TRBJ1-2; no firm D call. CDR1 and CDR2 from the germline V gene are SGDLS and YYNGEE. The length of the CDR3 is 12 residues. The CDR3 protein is CASSVGYYGYTF. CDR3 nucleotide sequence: TGTGCCAGCAGCGTTGGGTACTACGGCTACACCTTC.

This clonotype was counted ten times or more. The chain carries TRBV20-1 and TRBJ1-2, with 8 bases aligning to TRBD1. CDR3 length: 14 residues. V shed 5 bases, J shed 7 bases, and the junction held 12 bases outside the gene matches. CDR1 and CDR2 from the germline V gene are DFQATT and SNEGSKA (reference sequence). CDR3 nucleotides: TGCAGTGCTCCCCTCGGGCAGGGGGCGCGTGGCTACACCTTC. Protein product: CSAPLGQGARGYTF.

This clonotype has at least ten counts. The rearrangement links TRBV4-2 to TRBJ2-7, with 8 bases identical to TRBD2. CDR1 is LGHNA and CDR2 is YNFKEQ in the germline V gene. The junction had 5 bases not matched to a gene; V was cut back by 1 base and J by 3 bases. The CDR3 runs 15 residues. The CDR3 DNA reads TGTGCCAGCAGCCAAGGGGCGACTAGCGTCTACGAGCAGTACTTC. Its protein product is CASSQGATSVYEQYF.

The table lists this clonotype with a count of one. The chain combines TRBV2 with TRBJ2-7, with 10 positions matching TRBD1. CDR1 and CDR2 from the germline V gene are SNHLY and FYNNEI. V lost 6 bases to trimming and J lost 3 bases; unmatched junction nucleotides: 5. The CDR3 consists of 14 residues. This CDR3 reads CASSAGDRGYEQYF. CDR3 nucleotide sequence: TGTGCCAGCAGCGCCGGGGACAGGGGCTACGAGCAGTACTTC.

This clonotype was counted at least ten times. The DNA for the CDR3 is TGTGCCAGCAGCTTCGAAACAGGGGGCACCTATGGCTACACCTTC. This gives the protein CASSFETGGTYGYTF. The chain couples TRBV9 to TRBJ1-2, with 9 nucleotides matching TRBD1. This CDR3 spans 15 amino acids. V shed 4 bases and J 4 bases; nucleotides not matched to a gene: 8. Germline CDR1 is SGDLS and CDR2 is YYNGEE. Variable domain in full (rest from reference TRBV9 and TRBJ1-2): DSGVTQTPKHLITATGQRVTLRCSPRSGDLSVYWYQQSLDQGLQFLIQYYNGEERAKGNILERFSAQQFPDLHSELNLSSLELGDSALYFCASSFETGGTYGYTFGSGTRLTVV.

The CDR3: CASSPYGLAGAGELFF. The CDR3 DNA is TGTGCCAGCAGTCCCTACGGACTAGCGGGAGCCGGGGAGCTGTTTTTT. The chain couples TRBV25-1 to TRBJ2-2; 13 positions match TRBD2. V was pared by 5 bases and J by 6 bases, with 6 bases of the junction left unmatched. Germline V gene data show CDR1 as MGHDK and CDR2 as SYGVNS. The CDR3 covers 16 residues. Combining the CDR3 with reference TRBV25-1 and TRBJ2-2 gives the whole variable domain EADIYQTPRYLVIGTGKKITLECSQTMGHDKMYWYQQDPGMELHLIHYSYGVNSTEKGDLSSESTVSRIRTEHFPLTLESARPSHTSQYLCASSPYGLAGAGELFFGEGSRLTVL.

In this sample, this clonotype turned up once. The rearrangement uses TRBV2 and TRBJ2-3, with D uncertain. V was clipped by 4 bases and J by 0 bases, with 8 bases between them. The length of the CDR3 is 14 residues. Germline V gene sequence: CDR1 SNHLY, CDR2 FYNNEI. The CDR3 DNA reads TGTGCCAGCAGTGCGGGCGCAAGCACAGATACGCAGTATTTT. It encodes CASSAGASTDTQYF.

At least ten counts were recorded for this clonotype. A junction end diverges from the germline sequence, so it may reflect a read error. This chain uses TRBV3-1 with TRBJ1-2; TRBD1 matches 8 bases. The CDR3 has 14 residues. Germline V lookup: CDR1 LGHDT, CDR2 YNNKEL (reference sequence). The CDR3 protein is CASSQDRGNYGYTF. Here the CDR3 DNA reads TGCGCCAGCAGCCAAGACAGGGGAAACTATGGCTACACCTTC.

This chain's CDR3 is CATRGQGSSGELFF. As DNA, the CDR3 is TGTGCCACCCGGGGACAGGGATCTTCCGGGGAGCTGTTTTTT. V usage is TRBV24-1 and J usage is TRBJ2-2, with 9 bases that match TRBD1. Germline CDR1 and CDR2: KGHDR and SFDVKD. This CDR3 region has 14 residues. The trim removed 9 bases at V and 6 bases at J, leaving 7 bases unmatched.

CDR3 in DNA: TGCGCCAGCAGTGAGTCGGCTAGCGGGGGGCGACAAGAGACCCAGTACTTC. It codes for CASSESASGGRQETQYF. The V call is TRBV10-2, the J call TRBJ2-5, with 11 bases that match TRBD2. Germline CDR1 reads WSHSY; CDR2 reads SAAADI. This CDR3 is 17 amino acids long. The V segment lost 0 bases and the J segment 2 bases; nucleotides outside the gene matches: 5.

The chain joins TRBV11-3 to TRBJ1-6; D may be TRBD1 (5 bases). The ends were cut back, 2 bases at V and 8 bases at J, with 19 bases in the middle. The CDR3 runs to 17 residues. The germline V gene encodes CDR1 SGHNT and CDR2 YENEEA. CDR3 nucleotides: TGTGCCAGCAGCTTAAGGGGAGCAAGGCGTGGGGATTCACCCCTCCACTTT. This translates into CASSLRGARRGDSPLHF.

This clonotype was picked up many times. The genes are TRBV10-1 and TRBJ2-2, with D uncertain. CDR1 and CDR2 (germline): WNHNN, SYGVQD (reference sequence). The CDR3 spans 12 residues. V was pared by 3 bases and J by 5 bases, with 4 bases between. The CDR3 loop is CASSDFTGELFF. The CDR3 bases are TGCGCCAGCAGTGACTTTACCGGGGAGCTGTTTTTT.

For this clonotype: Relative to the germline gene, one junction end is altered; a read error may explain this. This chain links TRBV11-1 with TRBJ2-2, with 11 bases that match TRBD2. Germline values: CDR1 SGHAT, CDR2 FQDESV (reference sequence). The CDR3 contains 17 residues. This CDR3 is CASSGYPGLADTGELFF. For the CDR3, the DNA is TGTGCCAGCAGCGGATATCCGGGACTAGCGGACACCGGGGAGCTGTTTTTC.